The 32 T cell receptor beta chains listed next were all sequenced from one sample in a study of response to subunit inactivated influenza vaccine. TCRdb passed the RT-PCR reads through MiXCR, listing each CDR3 protein once. The top ten clones hold roughly 10% of a sample with about 800,000 distinct CDR3 sequences, approximately 21% of them seen once. Sequenced material: PBMCs from blood, taken about 5 days after vaccination. Source of these receptors: a middle-aged man who received an inactivated influenza vaccine.

This sequence joins TRBV12-3 or TRBV12-4 and TRBJ1-2; the D is unclear. The CDR3 spans 13 residues. V was cut by 5 bases and J by 7 bases, with 14 bases left in between. The CDR3 nucleotides read TGTGCCAGCAGTCCAAAAATCGAAGCTGGCTACACCTTC. Its translation is CASSPKIEAGYTF.

The chain has TRBV7-8 and TRBJ2-7; a possible D gene is TRBD2 (6 bases). Germline loops: CDR1 SGHVS, CDR2 FQNEAQ. The CDR3 is 14 residues long. Between the trimmed V and J ends, which lost 5 bases and 5 bases, there was a span of 16 bases. The CDR3 protein is CASSPESWGDEQYF. As DNA, the CDR3 is TGTGCCAGCAGCCCAGAGAGTTGGGGGGACGAGCAGTACTTC.

This clonotype was observed a few times. This chain uses TRBV29-1 with TRBJ2-1; D uncertain. Germline V lookup: CDR1 SQVTM, CDR2 ANQGSEA. Trimming removed 3 bases from V and 5 bases from J, with 11 bases in between. This CDR3 is 13 amino acids long. Written as DNA, the CDR3 is TGCAGCGTTGATATACTATACAACAATGAGCAGTTCTTC. It translates to CSVDILYNNEQFF.

The chain links TRBV10-1 to TRBJ2-3; TRBD1 matches at 7 bases. The CDR3 is 15 residues long. After removal of 3 bases from V and 5 bases from J, the junction contained 8 bases not matched to a gene. CDR1 and CDR2 (germline): WNHNN, SYGVQD (reference sequence). Here the CDR3 reads CASSDDAGGRDTQYF. CDR3 bases: TGCGCCAGCAGTGATGATGCAGGGGGACGAGATACGCAGTATTTT.

This clonotype was seen a few times. This chain joins TRBV4-3 and TRBJ2-7, with D unresolved. The germline V gene has CDR1 LGHNA and CDR2 YSLEER. The CDR3 is 15 amino acids. V was trimmed by 0 bases and J by 3 bases, leaving 12 bases between them. The CDR3: CASSQDHRQDYEQYF. The CDR3 DNA follows: TGCGCCAGCAGCCAAGATCATCGGCAGGACTACGAGCAGTACTTC.

This clonotype came up a few times. The rearrangement joins TRBV20-1 to TRBJ2-3, with TRBD2 as a possible D gene (9 bases). CDR3 size: 17 residues. Trimming pared 3 bases from V and 4 bases from J, leaving 23 bases between. In germline, CDR1 is DFQATT, CDR2 SNEGSKA (reference sequence). The CDR3 nucleotides read TGCAGTGCTAGTTCACCCAGGGGGCGGGGGGGCGCAGATACGCAGTATTTT. Its translation is CSASSPRGRGGADTQYF.

This clonotype was counted between two and nine times. The rearrangement links TRBV29-1 to TRBJ2-5; a possible D gene is TRBD2 (5 bases). CDR3 length: 11 amino acids. Germline V gene sequence: CDR1 SQVTM, CDR2 ANQGSEA. Between the trimmed V and J ends, which lost 6 bases and 5 bases, there was a span of 10 bases. Here the CDR3 DNA reads TGCAGCGTAGAGGGTGTGGAGACCCAGTACTTC. This encodes CSVEGVETQYF.

The J gene is TRBJ2-5, the V gene TRBV15; weak D call: TRBD1 (6 bases). This CDR3 is built from 15 residues. Per the germline V gene, CDR1 is LNHNV and CDR2 is YYDKDF (reference sequence). V lost 1 base and J 0 bases, leaving 9 bases between the germline ends. Here the CDR3 DNA reads TGTGCCACCAGCAGAGCCGGACAGTACCAAGAGACCCAGTACTTC. Translating gives CATSRAGQYQETQYF.

The V and J genes are TRBV5-1 and TRBJ2-3; 8 bases fit TRBD1. Germline V lookup: CDR1 SGHRS, CDR2 YFSETQ. The CDR3 covers 15 residues. J lost 3 bases, V lost 2 bases, and 5 bases had no gene match. The CDR3 protein is CASSLQGGMTDTQYF. The CDR3 coding sequence is TGCGCCAGCAGCTTACAGGGGGGCATGACAGATACGCAGTATTTT.

The chain joins TRBV20-1 to TRBJ2-5; no firm D call. From germline, CDR1 is DFQATT and CDR2 SNEGSKA (reference sequence). The CDR3 consists of 13 residues. Trimming left V 4 bases short and J 0 bases short, with 9 bases between. The CDR3 here is CSATEPYQETQYF. The CDR3 bases are TGCAGTGCTACAGAGCCCTACCAAGAGACCCAGTACTTC.

This rearrangement joins TRBV12-3 or TRBV12-4 to TRBJ1-1, with 10 bases lining up with TRBD1. V lost 1 base to trimming and J lost 8 bases; unmatched junction nucleotides: 7. CDR3 length equals 15 residues. For the CDR3, the DNA is TGTGCCAGCAGTTTAGGGACAGGGGGAAGGGAGGAAGCTTTCTTT. Encoded protein: CASSLGTGGREEAFF.

The V gene is TRBV4-3, the J gene TRBJ1-4; TRBD1 is a possible D gene (5 bases). Germline-derived CDR1 and CDR2 are LGHNA and YSLEER. Deletions cut 0 bases from V and 4 bases from J, with 9 bases between. The length of the CDR3 is 15 residues. Here the CDR3 reads CASSQDQGNNEKLFF. CDR3 DNA sequence: TGCGCCAGCAGCCAAGATCAGGGAAATAATGAAAAACTGTTTTTT.

This clonotype is a singleton in its sample. The rearrangement uses TRBV18 and TRBJ1-1; D might be TRBD1 (5 bases). The CDR3 is made up of 15 amino acids. Germline V gene data show CDR1 as KGHSH and CDR2 as LQKENI. V was shortened by 0 bases and J by 5 bases, with 13 bases between the two germline ends. The CDR3 region has the DNA TGTGCCAGCTCACCACCTATGGGGCAGAGGACTGAAGCTTTCTTT. Translating it yields CASSPPMGQRTEAFF.

This chain uses TRBV7-2 with TRBJ2-3; 8 nucleotides agree with TRBD1. The germline gives CDR1 SGHTA, CDR2 FQGNSA. With 5 bases clipped from V and 6 bases from J, the junction kept 7 bases outside the gene matches. The CDR3 is made up of 14 amino acids. The CDR3 coding sequence is TGTGCCAGCAGCCCTGCCAGGGGGCTGGATACGCAGTATTTT. Translated, it gives CASSPARGLDTQYF.

This clonotype was seen only a few times. V and J are TRBV12-3 or TRBV12-4 and TRBJ1-5; possible D gene TRBD1, 6 bases. This CDR3 has 13 residues. The V and J ends lost 6 bases and 7 bases respectively, with 13 bases between them. The CDR3 protein is CASRPGASQPQHF. The CDR3 bases are TGTGCCAGCAGGCCAGGGGCAAGCCAGCCCCAGCATTTT.

This clonotype has ten or more counts. The chain links TRBV5-1 to TRBJ2-7, with TRBD2 matching over 13 bases. Per germline, CDR1 SGHRS and CDR2 YFSETQ. This CDR3 is built from 16 residues. Trimming cost V 4 bases and J 3 bases; bases outside gene matches: 7. The chain's CDR3 is CASSPTLAGGYYEQYF. The CDR3 DNA reads as TGCGCCAGCAGCCCCACACTAGCGGGGGGGTACTACGAGCAGTACTTC.

The genes are TRBV3-1 and TRBJ2-7; D uncertain. Germline CDR1 and CDR2: LGHDT and YNNKEL (reference sequence). The CDR3 consists of 14 residues. V was shortened by 1 base and J by 5 bases, with 12 bases between the two germline ends. This CDR3 is CASSQGQSPHEQYF. DNA for the CDR3: TGTGCCAGCAGCCAAGGGCAAAGTCCCCACGAGCAGTACTTC.

The chain recombines TRBV20-1 with TRBJ1-6, with 7 bases lining up with TRBD1. The CDR3 is made up of 15 amino acids. Germline V gives CDR1 DFQATT, CDR2 SNEGSKA (reference sequence). With V trimmed by 7 bases and J by 3 bases, 9 bases remained unmatched. CDR3 bases: TGCAGTGTTTACCGGGACAGCCTCTATAATTCACCCCTCCACTTT. It codes for CSVYRDSLYNSPLHF.

The gene calls are TRBV4-3 and TRBJ2-2; possibly TRBD1 for D (6 bases). Germline assignment: CDR1 LGHNA and CDR2 YSLEER. This CDR3 spans 15 amino acids. Trimming pared 8 bases from V and 0 bases from J, leaving 13 bases between. The CDR3 is CASRGNRANTGELFF. The CDR3 DNA is TGCGCCAGCCGCGGCAACAGGGCGAACACCGGGGAGCTGTTTTTT.

This sequence joins TRBV7-6 and TRBJ1-1; D is uncertain. With 4 bases removed from V and 11 bases from J, the gap between germline ends came to 17 bases. The CDR3 loop spans 13 amino acids. Germline loops: CDR1 SGHVS, CDR2 FNYEAQ. In DNA, the CDR3 is TGTGCCAGCAGCTCAAACTCCGGGTTTCAGGCTTTCTTT. Translation: CASSSNSGFQAFF. The full variable domain, in which reference TRBV7-6 and TRBJ1-1 provide the parts outside the CDR3, is GAGVSQSPRYKVTKRGQDVALRCDPISGHVSLYWYRQALGQGPEFLTYFNYEAQQDKSGLPNDRFSAERPEGSISTLTIQRTEQRDSAMYRCASSSNSGFQAFFGQGTRLTVV.

The table lists this clonotype with many counts. The rearrangement links TRBV12-3 or TRBV12-4 to TRBJ2-7; no reliable D call. The CDR3 has 13 amino acids. Trimming removed 6 bases at V and 2 bases at J, with 11 bases between. Here the CDR3 DNA reads TGTGCCAGCAGCCTTAGTGGGACCTACGAGCAGTACTTC. Translating it yields CASSLSGTYEQYF.

This clonotype was seen more than once but under ten times. The chain recombines TRBV12-3 or TRBV12-4 with TRBJ1-6, with a weak D call TRBD1 (6 bases). V was cut by 7 bases and J by 10 bases, with 20 bases left in between. The CDR3 loop spans 15 amino acids. CDR3 sequence: CASMMLGGGGSPLHF. DNA of the CDR3: TGTGCCAGCATGATGCTCGGGGGGGGCGGATCACCCCTCCACTTT.

The chain links TRBV10-3 to TRBJ2-1; 8 bases line up with TRBD1. In germline, CDR1 is ENHRY, CDR2 SYGVKD. The CDR3 runs 13 residues. Trimming cost V 3 bases and J 8 bases; bases outside gene matches: 3. This CDR3 reads CAISDQGAHEQFF. The CDR3 region has the DNA TGTGCCATCAGTGACCAGGGGGCTCATGAGCAGTTCTTC.

The chain combines TRBV7-3 with TRBJ2-5; a possible D gene is TRBD2 (6 bases). Germline assignment: CDR1 SGHTA and CDR2 FQGTGA. This CDR3 is built from 13 residues. Between the trimmed V and J ends, which lost 4 bases and 5 bases, there was a span of 11 bases. The CDR3 is CASSSLAAETQYF. The CDR3 nucleotides are TGTGCCAGCAGCTCACTAGCTGCCGAGACCCAGTACTTC.

V gene TRBV9 combines with J gene TRBJ1-6, with a possible D match to TRBD1 (6 bases). The ends were cut back, 0 bases at V and 15 bases at J, with 10 bases in the middle. Per germline, CDR1 SGDLS and CDR2 YYNGEE. This CDR3 is 12 amino acids long. CDR3 in amino acids: CASSVEGGDLHF. The DNA for the CDR3 is TGTGCCAGCAGCGTAGAGGGGGGAGACCTCCACTTT.

This clonotype has just a few counts. The chain has TRBV5-5 and TRBJ2-1; D unclear. CDR3 length: 15 residues. V lost 1 base and J 6 bases, leaving 14 bases between the germline ends. In germline, CDR1 is SGHKS, CDR2 YYEKEE (reference sequence). For the CDR3, the DNA is TGTGCCAGCAGCTTGCTGTGGGAACCGCTCAATGAGCAGTTCTTC. This translates into CASSLLWEPLNEQFF.

This clonotype was detected ten times or more. This chain uses TRBV20-1 with TRBJ2-1; weak D call: TRBD1 (5 bases). V was trimmed by 5 bases and J by 0 bases, leaving 5 bases between them. This CDR3 has 12 amino acids. Germline loops: CDR1 DFQATT, CDR2 SNEGSKA (reference sequence). CDR3 coding DNA: TGCAGTGCTGGACACTCCTACAATGAGCAGTTCTTC. Encoded protein: CSAGHSYNEQFF.

This clonotype was seen at least ten times. The chain recombines TRBV29-1 with TRBJ2-3, with D possibly matching TRBD1 (5 bases). Germline loops: CDR1 SQVTM, CDR2 ANQGSEA. With 4 bases removed from V and 6 bases from J, the gap between germline ends came to 11 bases. This CDR3 spans 12 amino acids. CDR3 bases: TGCAGCGTTGGACAGATGCCCGATACGCAGTATTTT. The encoded protein is CSVGQMPDTQYF.

The V gene is TRBV7-8, the J gene TRBJ2-5, with D perhaps TRBD1 (5 bases). Germline lookup yields CDR1 SGHVS and CDR2 FQNEAQ. The CDR3 is 12 residues long. The CDR3 coding sequence is TGTGTTCAAGGGGCAGTCCAAGAGACCCAGTACTTC. Its protein product is CVQGAVQETQYF.

V and J are TRBV6-2 or TRBV6-3 and TRBJ2-7; unclear D gene. Per the germline V gene, CDR1 is MNHEY and CDR2 is SVGEGT. This CDR3 spans 13 amino acids. V lost 2 bases to trimming and J lost 3 bases, with 8 bases between them. The CDR3 coding sequence is TGTGCCAGCAGTTACGACCTTGGCTACGAGCAGTACTTC. It is translated as CASSYDLGYEQYF.

This clonotype was observed many times. V usage is TRBV11-2 and J usage is TRBJ2-3, with D tentatively TRBD1 or TRBD2 (5 bases each). V shed 6 bases and J shed 4 bases, with 14 bases lying between them. From germline, CDR1 is SGHAT and CDR2 FQNNGV. The length of the CDR3 is 14 residues. For the CDR3, the DNA is TGTGCCAGCAGTATCTTATTGGGGGCAGATACGCAGTATTTT. The encoded protein is CASSILLGADTQYF. Based on the CDR3 plus reference TRBV11-2 and TRBJ2-3, the full variable domain is EAGVAQSPRYKIIEKRQSVAFWCNPISGHATLYWYQQILGQGPKLLIQFQNNGVVDDSQLPKDRFSAERLKGVDSTLKIQPAKLEDSAVYLCASSILLGADTQYFGPGTRLTVL.

The rearrangement joins TRBV14 to TRBJ1-2; tentative D call: TRBD1 (6 bases). The V end was cut by 3 bases, the J end by 4 bases, with 18 bases between. Germline assignment: CDR1 SGHDN and CDR2 FVKESK. The CDR3 is 16 amino acids. The chain's CDR3 is CASSHRMRGQSYGYTF. The CDR3 DNA sequence: TGTGCCAGCAGCCACCGGATGCGGGGGCAGAGCTATGGCTACACCTTC.